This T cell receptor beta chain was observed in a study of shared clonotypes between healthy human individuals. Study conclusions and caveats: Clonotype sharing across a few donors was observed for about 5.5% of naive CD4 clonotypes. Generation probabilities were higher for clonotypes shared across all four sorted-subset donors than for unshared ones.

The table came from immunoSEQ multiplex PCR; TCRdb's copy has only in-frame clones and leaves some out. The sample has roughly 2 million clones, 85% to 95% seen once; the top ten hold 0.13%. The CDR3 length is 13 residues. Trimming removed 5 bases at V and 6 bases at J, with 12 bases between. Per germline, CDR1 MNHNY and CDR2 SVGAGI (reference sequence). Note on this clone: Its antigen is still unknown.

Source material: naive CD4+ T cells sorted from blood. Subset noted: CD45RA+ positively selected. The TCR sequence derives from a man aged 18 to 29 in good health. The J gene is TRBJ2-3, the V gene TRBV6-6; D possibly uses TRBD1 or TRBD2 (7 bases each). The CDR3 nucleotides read TGTGCCAGCAGTCCCCAGGGGGGGGATACGCAGTATTTT. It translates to CASSPQGGDTQYF.